This TCR beta chain was obtained from a study of cytomegalovirus exposure and HLA in healthy donors. Germline V gene data show CDR1 as SGHTA and CDR2 as FQGNSA. The CDR3 spans 16 residues. V was pared by 1 base and J by 9 bases, with 5 bases of the junction left unmatched. The PCR was carried out with 60 Vbeta primers and 13 Jbeta primers. Profiling relied on immunoSEQ multiplex PCR, and the TCRdb table lists in-frame clones only, not all of them. This table has roughly 120,000 clones, roughly 81% appearing once. Details on this clone: Its antigen remains unknown.

Study-wide results and limits: Sequencing likely generated an artifact that appeared as a cluster of highly shared sequence variants. It has been reported that TCR beta sequences accurately predicted the HLA-A and HLA-B alleles of most subjects. Per a prior analysis, the majority of TCR beta V segments were productive roughly 87% or roughly 30% of the time. Both high specificity and high sensitivity reportedly marked the classifier's diagnosis of cytomegalovirus status.

Sequenced sample: PBMCs. The chain combines TRBV7-2 with TRBJ2-2; 13 positions agree with TRBD2. The sequence came from a woman aged 25 to 39 in good health and CMV-seronegative. The CDR3 sequence: CASSLELAGGARELFF. The CDR3 DNA reads as TGTGCCAGCAGCTTAGAACTAGCGGGGGGGGCTCGGGAGCTGTTTTTT.